This T cell receptor (beta chain) comes out of a study of T cell responses to AZD1222 COVID-19 vaccine. Findings and limits, study-wide: There were vaccine-associated CD4 TCRs across spike, dominant at 160-218 and 743-854. Spike-specific TCR breadth and depth went up after people got two AZD1222 doses. As reported, nearly half of all spike-specific TCRs target variant regions that are unmutated. A mostly white British donor set with more females was recruited, and clonal diversity was possibly underestimated.

Measured with immunoSEQ multiplex PCR; TCRdb has only the in-frame clones, and not every one. The sample consists of some 170,000 clones, 92% of them appearing once. Germline V gene sequence: CDR1 SGDLS, CDR2 YYNGEE. Trimming removed 1 base at V and 2 bases at J, with 9 bases between. The CDR3 loop spans 15 amino acids. This clone was picked up one time. Antigen: not known. J is TRBJ2-2 and V is TRBV9, with TRBD2 as a possible D gene (6 bases). The input for sequencing was peripheral blood, taken 28 days after the second AZD1222 dose. This receptor was obtained from an adult who received the AZD1222 COVID-19 vaccine. The CDR3 here is CASSVRDSNTGELFF. As DNA, the CDR3 is TGTGCCAGCAGCGTAAGGGACTCCAACACCGGGGAGCTGTTTTTT. Looking up the rest from reference TRBV9 and TRBJ2-2 gives the full variable domain: DSGVTQTPKHLITATGQRVTLRCSPRSGDLSVYWYQQSLDQGLQFLIQYYNGEERAKGNILERFSAQQFPDLHSELNLSSLELGDSALYFCASSVRDSNTGELFFGEGSRLTVL.